The clone carrying this TCR beta chain has a single count. The data were taken from a study of blood T cell repertoires in COVID-19. Overall study context: The study drew acute and convalescent COVID-19 samples from the United States, Italy and Spain.

Source study methods: Counts of nucleated cells, estimated from reference gene primer amplification, were obtained. Assay: immunoSEQ multiplex PCR; the TCRdb copy retains only in-frame clones and omits some. That table gives V, J and clone size, and the DNA gave D and trimming. The sample includes approximately 260,000 clones, approximately 90% of them seen just once. Per germline, CDR1 SGHRS and CDR2 YFSETQ. Trimming removed 5 bases from V and 6 bases from J; junction bases left unmatched: 11. The CDR3 is made up of 15 amino acids. This chain links TRBV5-1 with TRBJ1-5; TRBD1 aligns across 7 bases. Sequencing was carried out using peripheral blood. This receptor was obtained from a woman in her forties who had recovered from COVID-19. The CDR3 reads CASSFTGERRQPQHF. The CDR3 nucleotides read TGCGCCAGCAGTTTTACAGGGGAGCGACGTCAGCCCCAGCATTTT.